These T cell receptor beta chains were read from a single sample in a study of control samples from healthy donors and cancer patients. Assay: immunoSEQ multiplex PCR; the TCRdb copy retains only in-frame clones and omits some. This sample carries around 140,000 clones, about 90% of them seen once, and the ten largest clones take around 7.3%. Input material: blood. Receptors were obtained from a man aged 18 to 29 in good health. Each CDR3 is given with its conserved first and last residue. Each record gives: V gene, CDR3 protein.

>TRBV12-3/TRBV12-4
CASRQNSNQPQHF
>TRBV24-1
CATSDSHRGAGELFF
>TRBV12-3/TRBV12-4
CASSTGGGVTIYF
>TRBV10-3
CAISESKGSEAFF
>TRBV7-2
CASSSGTGGSYEQYF
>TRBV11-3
CASSLEGLQGPQHF
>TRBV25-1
CASSGAGNTEAFF
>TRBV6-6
CASSYPGQGYGYTF
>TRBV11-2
CASSRSGNEQFF
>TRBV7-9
CASSLGRSGQVEAFF
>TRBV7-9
CASSLGGAQPQHF
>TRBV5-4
CASSLAGVGDSPLHF
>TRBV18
CASSPRGAKETQYF
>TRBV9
CASSVVGGGTDTQYF
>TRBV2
CASSMDITYEQYF
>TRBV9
CASSVATGQPNEKLFF
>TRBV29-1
CSAYRQKGGYTF
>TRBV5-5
CASSLRRQETQYF
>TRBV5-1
CASSWTSALGGEQFF
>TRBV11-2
CASSSQGVRTEAFF
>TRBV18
CASSPMAEYGYTF
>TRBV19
CASSTRDRGDAFF
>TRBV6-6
CASSLGSGVQETQYF
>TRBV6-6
CASSPGTGEPGELFF
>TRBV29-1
CSVEEAGGPYNEQFF
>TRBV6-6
CASRTTGADNSPLHF
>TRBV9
CASSAGLTNEKLFF